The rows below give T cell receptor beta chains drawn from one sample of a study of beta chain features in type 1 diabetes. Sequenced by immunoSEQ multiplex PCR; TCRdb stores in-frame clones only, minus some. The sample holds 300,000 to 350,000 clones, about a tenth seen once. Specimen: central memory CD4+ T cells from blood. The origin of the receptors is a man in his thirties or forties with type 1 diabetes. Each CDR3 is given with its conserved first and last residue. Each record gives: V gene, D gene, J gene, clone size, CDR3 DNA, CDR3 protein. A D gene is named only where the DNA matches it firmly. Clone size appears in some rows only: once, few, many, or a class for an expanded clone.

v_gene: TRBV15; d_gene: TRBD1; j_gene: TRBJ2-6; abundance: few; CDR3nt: TGTGCCACCAGCAGAGAGGGGACAGCCTCTGGGGCCAACGTCCTGACTTTC; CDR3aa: CATSREGTASGANVLTF
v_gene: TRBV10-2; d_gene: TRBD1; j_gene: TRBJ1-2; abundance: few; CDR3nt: TGCGCCACCGCCTCCGGGACAGGGAGGATCGGTGGCTACACCTTC; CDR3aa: CATASGTGRIGGYTF
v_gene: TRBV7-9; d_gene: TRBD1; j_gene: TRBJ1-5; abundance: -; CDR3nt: TGTGCCAGCAGCTCAGAAGGGGGCCGGATGAGTCAGCCCCAGCATTTT; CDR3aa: CASSSEGGRMSQPQHF
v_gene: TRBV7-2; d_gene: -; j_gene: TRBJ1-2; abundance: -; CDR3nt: TGTGCCAGCAGCTTCGGACAGTCCTATGGCTACACCTTC; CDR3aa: CASSFGQSYGYTF
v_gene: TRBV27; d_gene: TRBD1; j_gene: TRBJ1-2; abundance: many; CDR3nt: TGTGCCAGCAGCTCCAGGGGGGGTGGTGGCTATGGCTACACCTTC; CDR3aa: CASSSRGGGGYGYTF
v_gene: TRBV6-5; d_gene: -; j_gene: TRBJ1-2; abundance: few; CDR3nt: TGTGCCAGCAGGCCTGGGCAGGGATATGGCTACACCTTC; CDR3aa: CASRPGQGYGYTF
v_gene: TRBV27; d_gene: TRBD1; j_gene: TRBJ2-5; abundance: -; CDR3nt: TGTGCCAGCCGGAAGACAGGGAGAGAGACCCAGTACTTC; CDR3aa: CASRKTGRETQYF
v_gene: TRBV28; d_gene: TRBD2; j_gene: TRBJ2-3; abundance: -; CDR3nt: TGTGCCAGCAGTTTATCCGGACTAGCGGGGGAGGGAGATACGCAGTATTTT; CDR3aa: CASSLSGLAGEGDTQYF
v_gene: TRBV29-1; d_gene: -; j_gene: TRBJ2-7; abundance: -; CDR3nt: TGCAGCGTTTTGATGAGTGGGACACACGAGCAGTACTTC; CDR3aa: CSVLMSGTHEQYF
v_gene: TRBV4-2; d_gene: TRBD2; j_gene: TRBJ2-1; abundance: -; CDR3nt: TGTGCCAGCAGCCAAGCGCGGGGGGGCCATGTTCGGAATGAGCAGTTCTTC; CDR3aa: CASSQARGGHVRNEQFF
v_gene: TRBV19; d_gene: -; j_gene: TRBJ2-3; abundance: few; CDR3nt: TGTGCCAGTAGCGACAGGCACGCCACAGATACGCAGTATTTT; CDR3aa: CASSDRHATDTQYF
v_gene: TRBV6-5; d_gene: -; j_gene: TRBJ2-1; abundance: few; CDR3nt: TGTGCCAGCAGTTACTCGAACACTAACAATGAGCAGTTCTTC; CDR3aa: CASSYSNTNNEQFF
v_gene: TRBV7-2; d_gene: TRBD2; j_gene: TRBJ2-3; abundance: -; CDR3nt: TGTGCCAGCAGCTTAGTGGCGGGGGACACAGATACGCAGTATTTT; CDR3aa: CASSLVAGDTDTQYF
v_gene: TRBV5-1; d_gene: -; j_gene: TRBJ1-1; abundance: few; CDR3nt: TGCGCCAGCAGCTCATTTACGGGGGCAACCACTGAAGCTTTCTTT; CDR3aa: CASSSFTGATTEAFF
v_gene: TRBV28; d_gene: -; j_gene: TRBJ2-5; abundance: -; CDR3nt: TGTGCCAGCAGTTTTGAGGAAGCGACCCAGTACTTC; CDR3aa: CASSFEEATQYF
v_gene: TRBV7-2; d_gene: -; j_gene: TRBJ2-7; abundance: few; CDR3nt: TGTGCCAGCAGCCCGGGAACTTGGGAATACGAGCAGTACTTC; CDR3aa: CASSPGTWEYEQYF
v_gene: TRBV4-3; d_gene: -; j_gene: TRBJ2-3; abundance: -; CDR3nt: TGCGCCAGCAGCCCGTTAGGGAGACCTAGCACAGATACGCAGTATTTT; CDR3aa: CASSPLGRPSTDTQYF
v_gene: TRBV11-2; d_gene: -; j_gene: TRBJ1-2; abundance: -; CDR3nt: TGTGCCAGCAGCGCTTGGGTGGAACGTAACTATGGCTACACCTTC; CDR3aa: CASSAWVERNYGYTF
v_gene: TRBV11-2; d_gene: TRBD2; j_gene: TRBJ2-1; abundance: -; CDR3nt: TGTGCCAGCAGCCTAGGACCCGGGACTAGCGGAGTCAATGAGCAGTTCTTC; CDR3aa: CASSLGPGTSGVNEQFF
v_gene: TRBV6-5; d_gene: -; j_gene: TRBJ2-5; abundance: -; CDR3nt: TGTGCCAGCAGTTACGGCGGGGCCTCGGGGACCCAGTACTTC; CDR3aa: CASSYGGASGTQYF
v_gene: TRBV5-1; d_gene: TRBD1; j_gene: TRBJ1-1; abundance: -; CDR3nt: TGCGCCAGCAGCCCCGGGAGGGGGACAGGGGCCGAGAACACTGAAGCTTTCTTT; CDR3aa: CASSPGRGTGAENTEAFF
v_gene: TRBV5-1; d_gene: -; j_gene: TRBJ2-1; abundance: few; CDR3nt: TGCGCCAGCAGCTTGGCACTAAAAGACAATGAGCAGTTCTTC; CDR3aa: CASSLALKDNEQFF
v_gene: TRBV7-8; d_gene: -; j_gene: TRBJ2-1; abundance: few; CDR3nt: TGTGCCAGCAGGACACAAGACAGGTCCTACAATGAGCAGTTCTTC; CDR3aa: CASRTQDRSYNEQFF
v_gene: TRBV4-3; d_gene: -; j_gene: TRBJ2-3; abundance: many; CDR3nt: TGCGCCAGCAGCCTCACAGGGCTAAGCACAGATACGCAGTATTTT; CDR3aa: CASSLTGLSTDTQYF
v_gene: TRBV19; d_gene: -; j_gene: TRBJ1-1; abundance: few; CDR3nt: TGTGCCAGTAGTCTTCGACAGGAACGCACTGAAGCTTTCTTT; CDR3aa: CASSLRQERTEAFF
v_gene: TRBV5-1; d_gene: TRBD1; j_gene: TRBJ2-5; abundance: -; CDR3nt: TGCGCCAGCAGCCCTACCGGGACAGGGGGCGGGGAGACCCAGTACTTC; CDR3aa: CASSPTGTGGGETQYF
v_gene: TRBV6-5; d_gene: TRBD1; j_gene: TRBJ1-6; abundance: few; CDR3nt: TGTGCCAGCAGACTAGAGGGGGCCATCGGTTCACCCCTCCACTTT; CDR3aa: CASRLEGAIGSPLHF
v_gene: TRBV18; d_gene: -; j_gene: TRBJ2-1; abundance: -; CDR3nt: TGTGCCAGCTCACCTTTTAAATCTAACAATGAGCAGTTCTTC; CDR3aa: CASSPFKSNNEQFF
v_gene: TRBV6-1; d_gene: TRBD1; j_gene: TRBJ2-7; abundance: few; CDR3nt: TGTGCCAGCACAGAAGGACAGGGGGACGAGCAGTACTTC; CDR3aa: CASTEGQGDEQYF
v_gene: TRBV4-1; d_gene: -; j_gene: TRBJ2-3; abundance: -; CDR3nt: TGCGCCAGCAGCCAAGAGGGAGGTGGCGATACGCAGTATTTT; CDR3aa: CASSQEGGGDTQYF
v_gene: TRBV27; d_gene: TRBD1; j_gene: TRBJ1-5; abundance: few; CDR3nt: TGTGCCAGCAGCGGGACAGGGGGTAGTCAGCCCCAGCATTTT; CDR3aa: CASSGTGGSQPQHF
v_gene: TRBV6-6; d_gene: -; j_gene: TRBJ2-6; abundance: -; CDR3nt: TGTGCCAGCAGGAACAGGGCCGACTCTGGGGCCAACGTCCTGACTTTC; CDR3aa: CASRNRADSGANVLTF
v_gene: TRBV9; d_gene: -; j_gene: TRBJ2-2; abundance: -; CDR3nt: TGTGCCAGCAGCCCCAGGACAGCGGGCACCGGGGAGCTGTTTTTT; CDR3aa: CASSPRTAGTGELFF
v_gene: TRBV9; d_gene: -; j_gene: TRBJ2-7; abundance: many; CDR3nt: TGTGCCAGCAGCGTAGACAGCTACGAGCAGTACTTC; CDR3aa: CASSVDSYEQYF
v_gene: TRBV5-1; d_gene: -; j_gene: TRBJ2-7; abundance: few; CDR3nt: TGCGCCAGCAGCTTGGCGGCGGGGGCCCTTTACGAGCAGTACTTC; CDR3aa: CASSLAAGALYEQYF
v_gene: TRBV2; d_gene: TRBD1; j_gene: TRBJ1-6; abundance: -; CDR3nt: TGTGCCAGCAGTGAAAACCACAGGGGGGATTCACCCCTCCACTTT; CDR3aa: CASSENHRGDSPLHF
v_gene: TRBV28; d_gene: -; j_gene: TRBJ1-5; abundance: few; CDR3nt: TGTGCCAGCAGTTCAGGGTTGGGCAATCAGCCCCAGCATTTT; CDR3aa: CASSSGLGNQPQHF
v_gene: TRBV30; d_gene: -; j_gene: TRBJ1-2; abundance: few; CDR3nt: TGTGCCTGGAGTGCTGGGGGTAACTATGGCTACACCTTC; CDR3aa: CAWSAGGNYGYTF
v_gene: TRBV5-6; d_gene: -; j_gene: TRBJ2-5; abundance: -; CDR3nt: TGTGCCAGCAGATTGGAGGGGGCAGGGGAGACCCAGTACTTC; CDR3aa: CASRLEGAGETQYF
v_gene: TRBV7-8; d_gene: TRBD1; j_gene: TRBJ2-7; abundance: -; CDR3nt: TGTGCCAGCAGCAAGTTCGGACAGGGAATAGTCGAGCAGTACTTC; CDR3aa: CASSKFGQGIVEQYF
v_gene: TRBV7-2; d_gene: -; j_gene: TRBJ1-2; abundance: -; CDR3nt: TGTGCCAGCAGCTTAGATCTCCAGGGCTACACCTTC; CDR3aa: CASSLDLQGYTF
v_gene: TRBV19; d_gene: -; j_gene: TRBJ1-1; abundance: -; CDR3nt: TGTGCCAGTAGCCCCCTAAGATCATCTGAAGCTTTCTTT; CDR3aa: CASSPLRSSEAFF
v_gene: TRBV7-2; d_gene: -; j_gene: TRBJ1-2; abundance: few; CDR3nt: TGTGCCAGCAGCTTAATGGGGGGTACCTATGGCTACACCTTC; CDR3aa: CASSLMGGTYGYTF
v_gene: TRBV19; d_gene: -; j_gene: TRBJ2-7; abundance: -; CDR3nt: TGTGCCAGTAGTATCTTGGGACAGCGGGACGAGCAGTACTTC; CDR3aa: CASSILGQRDEQYF
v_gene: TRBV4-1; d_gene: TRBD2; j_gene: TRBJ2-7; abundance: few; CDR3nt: TGCGCCAGCAGCCACCAGCGGGGGCCCTACGAGCAGTACTTC; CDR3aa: CASSHQRGPYEQYF
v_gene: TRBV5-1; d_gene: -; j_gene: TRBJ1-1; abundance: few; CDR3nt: TGCGCCAGCAGCTTGGCCTCGGGGGGCACTGAAGCTTTCTTT; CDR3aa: CASSLASGGTEAFF
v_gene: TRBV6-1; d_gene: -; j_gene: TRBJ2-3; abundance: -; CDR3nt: TGTGCCAGCAGTGAACAGTCGGGGCTCACAGATACGCAGTATTTT; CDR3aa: CASSEQSGLTDTQYF
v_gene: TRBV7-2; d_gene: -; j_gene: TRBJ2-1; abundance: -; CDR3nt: TGTGCCAGCAGCTTAGCGGAAAATGGACGGCTAGGGTTCTTC; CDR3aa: CASSLAENGRLGFF
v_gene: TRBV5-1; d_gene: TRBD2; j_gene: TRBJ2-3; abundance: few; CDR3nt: TGCGCCAGCAGCGTGACTAGCGGGGACACAGATACGCAGTATTTT; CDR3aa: CASSVTSGDTDTQYF
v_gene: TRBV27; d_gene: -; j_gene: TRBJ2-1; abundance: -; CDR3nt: TGTGCCAGCAGTGTAGTAATCCCCTCCTACAATGAGCAGTTCTTC; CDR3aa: CASSVVIPSYNEQFF
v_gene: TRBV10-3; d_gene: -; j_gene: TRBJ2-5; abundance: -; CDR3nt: TGTGCCAGCGCGACTAGAAAAGAGACCCAGTACTTC; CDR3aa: CASATRKETQYF